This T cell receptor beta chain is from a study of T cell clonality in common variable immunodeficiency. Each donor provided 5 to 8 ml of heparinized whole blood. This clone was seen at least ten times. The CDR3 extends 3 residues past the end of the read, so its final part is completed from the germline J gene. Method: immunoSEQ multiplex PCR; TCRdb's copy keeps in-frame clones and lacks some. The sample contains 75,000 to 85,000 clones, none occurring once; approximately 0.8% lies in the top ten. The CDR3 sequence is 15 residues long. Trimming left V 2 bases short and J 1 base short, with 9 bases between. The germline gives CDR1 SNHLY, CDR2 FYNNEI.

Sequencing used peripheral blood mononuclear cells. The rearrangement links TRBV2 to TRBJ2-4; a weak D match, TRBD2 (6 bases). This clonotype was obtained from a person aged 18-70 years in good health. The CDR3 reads CASSEWGDAKNIQYF. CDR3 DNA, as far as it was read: TGTGCCAGCAGTGAATGGGGGGACGCCAAAAACATT. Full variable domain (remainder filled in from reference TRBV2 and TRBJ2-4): EPEVTQTPSHQVTQMGQEVILRCVPISNHLYFYWYRQILGQKVEFLVSFYNNEISEKSEIFDDQFSVERPDGSNFTLKIRSTKLEDSAMYFCASSEWGDAKNIQYFGAGTRLSVL.